These T cell receptor beta chains were read from a single sample in a study of blood T cell repertoires in COVID-19. Method: immunoSEQ multiplex PCR; TCRdb's copy keeps in-frame clones and lacks some. Found here are fewer than 400,000 clones, just under 90% of them singletons; the top ten hold over 1.5%. Source material: peripheral blood. The receptor source for this set is a woman aged 25 to 39 with COVID-19, enrolled during active disease. Both conserved end residues are part of each CDR3. Fields, in order: clone size, J gene, CDR3 length, V gene, D gene, CDR3 protein, CDR3 DNA. A D gene is named only where the DNA matches it firmly. Some rows have no size entry. The others give once, few or many, or a class for an expanded clone.

NA TRBJ1-2 14 TRBV2 TRBD1 CASTLDRGYNGYTF TGTGCCAGCACTCTGGACAGGGGATATAATGGCTACACCTTC
NA TRBJ2-1 16 TRBV2 TRBD2 CASRDPGGGNYNEQFF TGTGCCAGCAGAGACCCGGGAGGGGGAAACTACAATGAGCAGTTCTTC
once TRBJ1-5 16 TRBV19 NA CASSTLGTAVFQPQHF TGTGCCAGTAGTACCCTAGGGACTGCAGTTTTTCAGCCCCAGCATTTT
NA TRBJ1-5 12 TRBV12-3/TRBV12-4 NA CASSSAGQPQHF TGTGCCAGCAGCTCCGCGGGCCAGCCCCAGCATTTT
once TRBJ1-1 13 TRBV11-3 NA CASSTDGDTEAFF TGTGCCAGCAGCACCGACGGGGACACTGAAGCTTTCTTT
NA TRBJ2-1 15 TRBV11-3 TRBD2 CASSSLAGGRDEQFF TGTGCCAGCAGTTCTCTAGCGGGGGGGCGCGATGAGCAGTTCTTC
NA TRBJ1-3 14 TRBV28 NA CASSSGGIGNTIYF TGTGCCAGCAGTTCGGGTGGAATTGGAAACACCATATATTTT
NA TRBJ1-1 17 TRBV6-2/TRBV6-3 TRBD1 CASSPRGQGAPNTEAFF TGTGCCAGCAGCCCCCGGGGACAGGGGGCCCCGAACACTGAAGCTTTCTTT
NA TRBJ2-3 15 TRBV11-2 TRBD1 CASSIRTGGTDTQYF TGTGCCAGCAGCATACGGACAGGGGGCACAGATACGCAGTATTTT
NA TRBJ1-1 13 TRBV4-1 NA CASSRSGNTEAFF TGCGCCAGCAGTCGGTCGGGGAACACTGAAGCTTTCTTT
NA TRBJ1-1 14 TRBV11-2 NA CASIRGRGNTEAFF TGTGCCAGCATCCGAGGCCGGGGAAACACTGAAGCTTTCTTT
NA TRBJ2-7 14 TRBV18 TRBD1 CASSRQGANYEQYF TGTGCCAGCTCACGCCAGGGGGCTAATTACGAGCAGTACTTC
NA TRBJ2-2 14 TRBV3-1/TRBV3-2 TRBD1 CASSQEKGAKHLFF TGTGCCAGCAGCCAAGAAAAGGGGGCCAAGCATCTGTTTTTT
NA TRBJ1-2 15 TRBV5-1 NA CASSLADRMVNGYTF TGCGCCAGCAGCTTGGCCGACAGGATGGTTAATGGCTACACCTTC
NA TRBJ1-6 16 TRBV7-9 TRBD1 CASSLASGQGHSPLHF TGTGCCAGCAGCTTAGCGTCGGGACAGGGCCATTCACCCCTCCACTTT
NA TRBJ2-7 17 TRBV6-2/TRBV6-3 TRBD2 CASSYSQLAGADYEQYF TGTGCCAGCAGTTACTCGCAACTAGCGGGGGCCGACTACGAGCAGTACTTC
NA TRBJ1-1 11 TRBV6-6 NA CATLGDTEAFF TGTGCCACCCTAGGCGACACTGAAGCTTTCTTT
NA TRBJ1-2 12 TRBV6-5 NA CAGYRTLDGYTF TGTGCCGGATATCGGACATTGGACGGCTACACCTTC
NA TRBJ1-1 13 TRBV6-5 NA CASSYSLVTEAFF TGTGCCAGCAGCTACAGTTTAGTCACTGAAGCTTTCTTT
NA TRBJ1-1 17 TRBV28 NA CASSPSKWGGMNTEAFF TGTGCCAGCAGCCCGTCTAAATGGGGCGGTATGAACACTGAAGCTTTCTTT
NA TRBJ1-5 13 TRBV12-3/TRBV12-4 NA CASSFSSNQPQHF TGTGCCAGCAGTTTTTCGAGCAATCAGCCCCAGCATTTT
NA TRBJ2-1 10 TRBV29-1 NA CSVEDSGGLF TGCAGCGTTGAGGACTCAGGGGGGCTCTTC
NA TRBJ2-2 16 TRBV3-1/TRBV3-2 NA CASSQDLIRVGGELFF TGTGCCAGCAGCCAAGATCTTATCAGGGTCGGCGGGGAGCTGTTTTTT